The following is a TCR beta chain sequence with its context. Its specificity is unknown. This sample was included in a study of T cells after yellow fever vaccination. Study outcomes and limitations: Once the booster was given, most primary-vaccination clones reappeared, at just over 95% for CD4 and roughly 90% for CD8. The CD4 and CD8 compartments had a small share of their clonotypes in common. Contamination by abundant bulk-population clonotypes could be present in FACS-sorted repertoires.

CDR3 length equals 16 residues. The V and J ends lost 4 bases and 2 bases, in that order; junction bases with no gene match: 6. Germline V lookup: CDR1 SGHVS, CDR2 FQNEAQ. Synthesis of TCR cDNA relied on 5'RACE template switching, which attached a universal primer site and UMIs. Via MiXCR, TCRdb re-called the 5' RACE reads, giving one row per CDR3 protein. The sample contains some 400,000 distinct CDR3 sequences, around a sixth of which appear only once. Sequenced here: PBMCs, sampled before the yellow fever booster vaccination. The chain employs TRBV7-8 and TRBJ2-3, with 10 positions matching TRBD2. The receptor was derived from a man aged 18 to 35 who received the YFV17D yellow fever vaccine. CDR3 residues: CASSSGLATHTDTQYF. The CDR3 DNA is TGTGCCAGCAGCTCGGGACTAGCGACTCACACAGATACGCAGTATTTT.